Listed below are T cell receptor beta chains from one sample, sequenced in a study of blood T cell repertoires in COVID-19. Assay: immunoSEQ multiplex PCR; the TCRdb copy retains only in-frame clones and omits some. The repertoire holds a few hundred thousand clones, with around 81% as singletons. The specimen was PBMCs or T cells enriched from blood (not recorded which). These receptors all stem from a middle-aged man who had recovered from COVID-19. The CDR3 runs from the conserved cysteine through the conserved F or W. D genes are given only for firm matches. Size is omitted from some rows. Given values are once, few, many or a class for expanded clones.

v_call	d_call	j_call	clone_size	cdr3_aa	cdr3_nt
TRBV30	.	TRBJ1-2	.	CAWSVSPGTSHGYTF	TGTGCCTGGAGTGTTAGCCCCGGGACATCTCATGGCTACACCTTC
TRBV11-2	TRBD2	TRBJ2-3	.	CASSLALAGGSDTQYF	TGTGCCAGCAGCTTAGCGCTAGCGGGAGGATCAGATACGCAGTATTTT
TRBV5-1	TRBD1	TRBJ1-2	.	CASSHQGASTSGYGYTF	TGCGCCAGCAGCCATCAGGGGGCATCAACTTCGGGCTATGGCTACACCTTC
TRBV7-2	.	TRBJ1-1	.	CASSLYGSGTGVGTEAFF	TGTGCCAGCAGCTTATACGGGTCGGGGACTGGGGTTGGGACTGAAGCTTTCTTT
TRBV4-2	TRBD2	TRBJ2-1	.	CASSQGTSGGTSYNEQFF	TGTGCCAGCAGCCAAGGGACTAGCGGGGGGACCTCCTACAATGAGCAGTTCTTC
TRBV19	TRBD2	TRBJ2-5	.	CASSIGVAGAETQYF	TGTGCCAGTAGTATAGGGGTAGCGGGAGCTGAGACCCAGTACTTC
TRBV4-1	.	TRBJ1-4	few	CASSLGFRRTNEKLFF	TGCGCCAGCAGCCTCGGTTTTAGGAGGACTAATGAAAAACTGTTTTTT
TRBV3-1/TRBV3-2	.	TRBJ1-1	.	CASSPTGGLNTEAFF	TGTGCCAGCAGCCCGACGGGGGGGCTGAACACTGAAGCTTTCTTT
TRBV25-1	TRBD1	TRBJ1-2	.	CASRDRGVANYGYTF	TGTGCCAGCCGGGACAGGGGGGTAGCTAACTATGGCTACACCTTC
TRBV28	TRBD2	TRBJ2-7	.	CASSLLPSGGYEQYF	TGTGCCAGCAGTTTATTGCCTAGCGGCGGCTACGAGCAGTACTTC
TRBV7-2	.	TRBJ2-7	.	CASSSFGEQYF	TGTGCCAGCAGCTCGTTCGGCGAGCAGTACTTC
TRBV3-1/TRBV3-2	.	TRBJ1-4	.	CASSRGTTNEKLFF	TGTGCCAGCAGCCGAGGCACAACTAATGAAAAACTGTTTTTT
TRBV10-1	.	TRBJ2-1	.	CASRPRGTDYNEQFF	TGCGCCAGTAGACCCCGGGGGACGGATTACAATGAGCAGTTCTTC
TRBV29-1	.	TRBJ1-3	.	CSVRRSGIGNTIYF	TGCAGCGTTAGAAGATCGGGTATAGGAAACACCATATATTTT
TRBV6-2/TRBV6-3	.	TRBJ1-1	.	CASSPTGNTEAFF	TGTGCCAGCAGCCCCACAGGGAACACTGAAGCTTTCTTT
TRBV2	.	TRBJ2-2	.	CASSPTGNTGELFF	TGTGCCAGCAGCCCGACAGGGAACACCGGGGAGCTGTTTTTT
TRBV5-1	TRBD1	TRBJ2-4	.	CASRGQVTDIQYF	TGCGCCAGCAGGGGACAGGTTACGGACATTCAGTACTTC
TRBV5-1	.	TRBJ1-3	.	CASSLADGTFQSTIYF	TGCGCCAGCAGCTTGGCCGACGGGACATTTCAAAGTACCATATATTTT
TRBV19	TRBD1	TRBJ1-3	.	CASNQGQTGNTIYF	TGTGCCAGTAACCAGGGACAGACTGGAAACACCATATATTTT
TRBV7-2	.	TRBJ2-5	.	CASNLISGTLKKETQYF	TGTGCCAGCAACTTGATTTCCGGGACACTGAAAAAAGAGACCCAGTACTTC
TRBV15	.	TRBJ1-4	.	CATSRDGRVSNEKLFF	TGTGCCACCAGCAGAGATGGGCGGGTCTCCAATGAAAAACTGTTTTTT
TRBV6-5	.	TRBJ1-3	few	CASSYVAASSGNTIYF	TGTGCCAGCAGTTACGTAGCAGCGAGCTCTGGAAACACCATATATTTT
TRBV7-3	TRBD1	TRBJ1-1	.	CASSQYPGTGAEAFF	TGTGCCAGCAGCCAATATCCCGGGACAGGGGCTGAAGCTTTCTTT
TRBV12-5	TRBD2	TRBJ2-7	once	CASGLPPGLAGSAKEQYF	TGTGCTAGTGGTTTGCCACCGGGACTAGCGGGATCGGCGAAGGAGCAGTACTTC
TRBV6-5	TRBD1	TRBJ1-2	.	CASSPQGALRGYTF	TGTGCCAGCAGTCCACAGGGGGCCCTTAGGGGCTACACCTTC
TRBV7-2	.	TRBJ2-3	.	CASSSSPSSESTDTQYF	TGTGCCAGCAGCTCCTCTCCCTCTAGCGAAAGCACAGATACGCAGTATTTT
TRBV12-3/TRBV12-4	TRBD2	TRBJ2-1	.	CASRLAGGDEQFF	TGTGCCAGCAGACTAGCGGGGGGGGATGAGCAGTTCTTC
TRBV6-1	.	TRBJ1-3	.	CASSDRGKGNTIYF	TGTGCCAGCAGTGACCGGGGGAAGGGAAACACCATATATTTT
TRBV3-1/TRBV3-2	.	TRBJ2-2	.	CASSQGGTPGTGELFF	TGTGCCAGCAGCCAAGGCGGGACCCCCGGGACCGGGGAGCTGTTTTTT
TRBV4-2	TRBD2	TRBJ2-5	.	CASSQDGSGGSQETQYF	TGTGCCAGCAGCCAAGACGGTAGCGGGGGTTCCCAAGAGACCCAGTACTTC
TRBV5-6	.	TRBJ1-5	.	CASSLQGNQPQHF	TGTGCCAGCAGCTTGCAGGGAAATCAGCCCCAGCATTTT
TRBV10-2	.	TRBJ2-7	.	CASRAGNYEQYF	TGCGCCAGCAGGGCAGGGAACTACGAGCAGTACTTC
TRBV7-3	.	TRBJ2-1	.	CASSPDGGQGYNEQFF	TGTGCCAGCAGCCCAGACGGCGGTCAGGGGTACAATGAGCAGTTCTTC
TRBV5-1	TRBD1	TRBJ2-1	.	CASSSGQGYNEQFF	TGCGCCAGCAGCTCGGGACAGGGGTACAATGAGCAGTTCTTC
TRBV2	TRBD1	TRBJ1-4	.	CASSEGTGGEKLFF	TGTGCCAGCAGTGAGGGGACAGGCGGGGAAAAACTGTTTTTT
TRBV19	TRBD1	TRBJ2-1	once	CASSIDLRTGSRVF	TGTGCCAGTAGTATAGATCTAAGGACAGGGAGTAGGGTCTTC
TRBV7-9	.	TRBJ2-7	.	CASSLVPRAGVGVYEQYF	TGTGCCAGCAGCTTAGTCCCGCGCGCTGGGGTGGGAGTCTACGAGCAGTACTTC
TRBV5-1	TRBD2	TRBJ2-1	.	CASSPFGSGGLNEQFF	TGCGCCAGCAGCCCCTTCGGAAGCGGGGGCCTCAATGAGCAGTTCTTC
TRBV5-1	TRBD2	TRBJ2-5	.	CASSRPQLAGGGETQYF	TGCGCCAGCAGCCGACCTCAACTAGCGGGGGGCGGAGAGACCCAGTACTTC
TRBV28	.	TRBJ1-5	once	CASTPGRHGNQPQHF	TGTGCCAGCACCCCCGGGAGGCATGGCAATCAGCCCCAGCATTTT
TRBV9	.	TRBJ2-1	once	CASSVGDSSRSYNEQFF	TGTGCCAGCAGCGTAGGGGACTCGTCCCGCTCCTACAATGAGCAGTTCTTC
TRBV19	.	TRBJ1-5	once	CASNRVNSNQPQHF	TGTGCCAGTAACCGGGTAAATAGCAATCAGCCCCAGCATTTT
TRBV24-1	TRBD2	TRBJ2-1	.	CATGPSGTYNEQFF	TGTGCCACCGGGCCTAGCGGGACCTACAATGAGCAGTTCTTC
TRBV7-6	.	TRBJ2-7	.	CASSQGPGKRYEQYF	TGTGCCAGCAGTCAAGGCCCAGGGAAAAGGTACGAGCAGTACTTC
TRBV10-1	TRBD2	TRBJ2-7	.	CASSATMTSFVDEQYF	TGCGCCAGCAGTGCCACCATGACTAGCTTTGTCGACGAGCAGTACTTC
TRBV4-3	.	TRBJ2-7	.	CASSQVPNRGEQYF	TGCGCCAGCAGCCAAGTCCCTAACCGCGGCGAGCAGTACTTC
TRBV28	.	TRBJ2-3	once	CASSLFSPSIRDTQYF	TGTGCCAGCAGTTTATTCTCCCCCTCTATCCGGGATACGCAGTATTTT
TRBV10-1	.	TRBJ2-1	.	CASSEVSLASYNEQFF	TGCGCCAGCAGTGAGGTCAGTCTAGCCTCCTACAATGAGCAGTTCTTC
TRBV7-3	TRBD2	TRBJ2-5	few	CASSLGEGDGTQYF	TGTGCCAGCAGCTTGGGGGAGGGAGACGGGACCCAGTACTTC
TRBV18	TRBD1	TRBJ2-6	once	CASSPFPSNRDRGARPLGANVLTF	TGTGCCAGCTCACCATTCCCGTCAAACCGGGACAGGGGAGCGCGGCCTTTGGGGGCCAACGTCCTGACTTTC
TRBV7-8	.	TRBJ1-3	.	CASSLSQLDTIYF	TGTGCCAGCAGCTTATCGCAATTAGACACCATATATTTT
TRBV6-5	.	TRBJ2-2	.	CASSYNVGASPGELFF	TGTGCCAGCAGTTACAACGTGGGGGCGTCCCCCGGGGAGCTGTTTTTT
TRBV11-3	.	TRBJ2-5	.	CASSLSWHRAWGETQYF	TGTGCCAGCAGCCTATCTTGGCACAGGGCGTGGGGGGAGACCCAGTACTTC
TRBV5-4	TRBD1	TRBJ1-3	.	CASSADRGTGNTIYF	TGTGCCAGCAGCGCGGACAGGGGGACTGGAAACACCATATATTTT
TRBV11-3	.	TRBJ1-6	.	CASSERRGSPLHF	TGTGCCAGCAGTGAACGGCGGGGTTCACCCCTCCACTTT
TRBV7-2	.	TRBJ2-1	.	CAISPGGWNEQFF	TGTGCCATCTCCCCAGGGGGGTGGAATGAGCAGTTCTTC
TRBV7-2	TRBD2	TRBJ2-7	.	CASIIVAGGLYEQYF	TGTGCCAGCATCATAGTAGCGGGAGGGCTCTACGAGCAGTACTTC
TRBV7-9	.	TRBJ2-7	few	CASSLKEGGEQYF	TGTGCCAGCAGCTTAAAGGAGGGTGGTGAGCAGTACTTC
TRBV28	TRBD1	TRBJ2-7	.	CASSHSGTGGYEQYF	TGTGCCAGCAGTCACTCCGGGACAGGGGGCTACGAGCAGTACTTC